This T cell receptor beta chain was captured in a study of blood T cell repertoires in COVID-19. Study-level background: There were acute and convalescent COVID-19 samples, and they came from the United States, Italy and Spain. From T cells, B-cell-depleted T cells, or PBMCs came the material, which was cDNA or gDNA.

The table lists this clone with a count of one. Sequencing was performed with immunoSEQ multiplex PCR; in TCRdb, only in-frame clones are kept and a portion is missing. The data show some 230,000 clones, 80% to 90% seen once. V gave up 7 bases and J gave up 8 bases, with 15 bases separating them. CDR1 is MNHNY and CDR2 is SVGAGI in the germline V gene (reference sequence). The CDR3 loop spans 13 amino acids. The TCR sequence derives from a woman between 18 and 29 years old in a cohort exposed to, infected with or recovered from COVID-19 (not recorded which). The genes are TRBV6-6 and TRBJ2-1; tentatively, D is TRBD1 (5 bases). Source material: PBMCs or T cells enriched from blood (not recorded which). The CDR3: CASTWGPRDEQFF. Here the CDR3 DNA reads TGTGCCAGCACCTGGGGCCCCAGGGATGAGCAGTTCTTC.